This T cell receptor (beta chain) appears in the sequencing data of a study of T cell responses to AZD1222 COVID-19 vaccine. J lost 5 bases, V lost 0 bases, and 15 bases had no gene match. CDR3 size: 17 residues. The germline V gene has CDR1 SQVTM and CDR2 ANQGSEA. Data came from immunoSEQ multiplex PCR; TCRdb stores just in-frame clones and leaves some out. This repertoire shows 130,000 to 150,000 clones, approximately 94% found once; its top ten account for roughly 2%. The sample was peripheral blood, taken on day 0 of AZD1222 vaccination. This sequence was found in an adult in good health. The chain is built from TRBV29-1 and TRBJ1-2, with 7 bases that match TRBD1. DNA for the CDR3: TGCAGCGTTGAAGATCCTCTAAGGGCAGGGGGTATTTATGGCTACACCTTC. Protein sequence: CSVEDPLRAGGIYGYTF. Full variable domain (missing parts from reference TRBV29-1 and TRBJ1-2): SAVISQKPSRDICQRGTSLTIQCQVDSQVTMMFWYRQQPGQSLTLIATANQGSEATYESGFVIDKFPISRPNLTFSTLTVSNMSPEDSSIYLCSVEDPLRAGGIYGYTFGSGTRLTVV.